This paragraph reports one T cell receptor (beta chain). The sample originates from a study of blood T cell repertoires in COVID-19. CDR1 is MNHEY and CDR2 is SMNVEV in the germline V gene (reference sequence). The germline V and J ends were trimmed by 8 bases and 3 bases, with 13 bases remaining between them. The CDR3 is 14 residues long. Per the study methods: Estimates of nucleated cell counts were drawn from the amplification of reference gene primers. Data came from immunoSEQ multiplex PCR; TCRdb stores just in-frame clones and leaves some out. The DNA was the basis for D and trimming; V, J and clone size are from that table. The data show about 310,000 clones, about nine tenths seen once.

The rearrangement joins TRBV27 to TRBJ1-4; D call uncertain. Sequenced: peripheral blood. The sequence was collected from a man aged 18 to 29 with active or convalescent COVID-19. CDR3 residues: CASCGVLANEKLFF. The CDR3 DNA is TGTGCCAGCTGCGGGGTCTTAGCTAATGAAAAACTGTTTTTT.